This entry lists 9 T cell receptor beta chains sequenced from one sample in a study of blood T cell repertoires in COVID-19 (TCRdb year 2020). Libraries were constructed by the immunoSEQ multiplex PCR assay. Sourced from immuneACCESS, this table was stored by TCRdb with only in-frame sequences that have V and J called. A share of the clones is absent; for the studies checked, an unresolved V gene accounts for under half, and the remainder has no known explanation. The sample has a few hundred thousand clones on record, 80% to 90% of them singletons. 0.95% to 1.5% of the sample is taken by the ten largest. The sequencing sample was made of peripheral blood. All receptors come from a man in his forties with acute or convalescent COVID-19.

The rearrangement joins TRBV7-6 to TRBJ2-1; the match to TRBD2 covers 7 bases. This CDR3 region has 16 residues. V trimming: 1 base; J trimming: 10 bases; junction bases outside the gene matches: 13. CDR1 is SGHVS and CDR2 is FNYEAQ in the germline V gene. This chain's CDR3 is CASSLGGLTHAREQFF. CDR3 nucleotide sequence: TGTGCCAGCAGCTTAGGGGGACTAACACACGCTCGGGAGCAGTTCTTC.

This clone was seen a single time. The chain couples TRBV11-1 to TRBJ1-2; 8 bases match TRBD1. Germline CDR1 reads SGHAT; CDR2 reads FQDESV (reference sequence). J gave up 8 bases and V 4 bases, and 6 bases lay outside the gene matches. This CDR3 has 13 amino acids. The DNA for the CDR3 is TGTGCCAGCAGCTCCCGGACAGGGACGGGCTACACCTTC. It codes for CASSSRTGTGYTF. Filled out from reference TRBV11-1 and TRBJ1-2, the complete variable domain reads EAEVAQSPRYKITEKSQAVAFWCDPISGHATLYWYRQILGQGPELLVQFQDESVVDDSQLPKDRFSAERLKGVDSTLKIQPAELGDSAMYLCASSSRTGTGYTFGSGTRLTVV.

CDR3 DNA: TGCGCCAGCAGCCAAACGATCGTACTCTCCTATAATTCACCCCTCCACTTT. It yields the protein CASSQTIVLSYNSPLHF. This chain connects TRBV4-1 to TRBJ1-6; no reliable D call. Germline CDR1 is MGHRA and CDR2 is YSYEKL. The CDR3 has 17 residues. V was trimmed by 2 bases and J by 0 bases, leaving 11 bases between them.

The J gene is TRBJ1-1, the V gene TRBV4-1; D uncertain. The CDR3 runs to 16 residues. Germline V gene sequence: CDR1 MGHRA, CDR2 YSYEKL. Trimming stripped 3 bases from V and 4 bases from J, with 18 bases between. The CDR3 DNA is TGCGCCAGCAGCCATAACTATGACCCGGAGGTCACTGAAGCTTTCTTT. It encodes CASSHNYDPEVTEAFF.

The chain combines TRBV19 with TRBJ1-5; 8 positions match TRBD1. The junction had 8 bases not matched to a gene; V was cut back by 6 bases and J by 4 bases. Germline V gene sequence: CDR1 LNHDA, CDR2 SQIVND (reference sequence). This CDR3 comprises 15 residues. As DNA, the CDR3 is TGTGCCAGTAGGGGACAGGTACTGCTTAATCAGCCCCAGCATTTT. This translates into CASRGQVLLNQPQHF. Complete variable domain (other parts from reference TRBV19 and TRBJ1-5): DGGITQSPKYLFRKEGQNVTLSCEQNLNHDAMYWYRQDPGQGLRLIYYSQIVNDFQKGDIAEGYSVSREKKESFPLTVTSAQKNPTAFYLCASRGQVLLNQPQHFGDGTRLSIL.

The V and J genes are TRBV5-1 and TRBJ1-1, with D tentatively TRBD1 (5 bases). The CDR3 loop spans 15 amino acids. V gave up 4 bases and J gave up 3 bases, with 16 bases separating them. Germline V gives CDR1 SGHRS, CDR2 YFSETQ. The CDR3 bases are TGCGCCAGCAGCATGGCGGCAGGGACTCACACTGAAGCTTTCTTT. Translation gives CASSMAAGTHTEAFF.

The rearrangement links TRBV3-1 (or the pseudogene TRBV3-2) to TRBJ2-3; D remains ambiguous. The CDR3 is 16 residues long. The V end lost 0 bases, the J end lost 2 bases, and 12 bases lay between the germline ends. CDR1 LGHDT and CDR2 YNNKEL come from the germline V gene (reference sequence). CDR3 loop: CASSQDVSPYTDTQYF. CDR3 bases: TGTGCCAGCAGCCAAGATGTGAGTCCGTACACAGATACGCAGTATTTT.

The CDR3 loop reads CASSLGWGGDYEQYF. CDR3 nucleotides: TGTGCCAGCAGCTTAGGATGGGGGGGGGATTACGAGCAGTACTTC. The V call is TRBV11-2, the J call TRBJ2-7; the match to TRBD2 covers 7 bases. The CDR3 loop spans 15 amino acids. V lost 1 base to trimming and J lost 4 bases; unmatched junction nucleotides: 7. The germline V gene encodes CDR1 SGHAT and CDR2 FQNNGV. The full variable domain, completed using reference TRBV11-2 and TRBJ2-7, is EAGVAQSPRYKIIEKRQSVAFWCNPISGHATLYWYQQILGQGPKLLIQFQNNGVVDDSQLPKDRFSAERLKGVDSTLKIQPAKLEDSAVYLCASSLGWGGDYEQYFGPGTRLTVT.

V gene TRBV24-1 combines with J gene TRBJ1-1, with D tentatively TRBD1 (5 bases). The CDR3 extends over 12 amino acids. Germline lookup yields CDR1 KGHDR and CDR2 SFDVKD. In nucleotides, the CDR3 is TGTGCAGACGGCGGGACGAACACTGAAGCTTTCTTT. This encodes CADGGTNTEAFF.